Listed below are T cell receptor beta chains from one sample, sequenced in a study of read filtering for tumor transcriptome and immune sequencing. TCRdb recomputed calls from the reads with MiXCR, one row per CDR3 protein. The data contain tens of thousands of distinct CDR3 sequences, 13% to 15% of them singletons. The specimen was a population of CD138-negative cells sorted from bone marrow. The receptors were sampled from a donor older than 35 with multiple myeloma. The CDR3 runs from the conserved cysteine through the conserved F or W. A D gene is named only where the DNA matches it firmly. Where a row states a size, it is once, few, many or the class of an expanded clone; other rows omit it.

J gene	D gene	CDR3 length	clone size	V gene	CDR3 DNA	CDR3 protein
TRBJ2-2	TRBD2	18	NA	TRBV7-9	TGCGCCAGCAGCTTACGGACTAGCGGGAGAGGAGGGACCGGGGAGCTGTTTTTT	CASSLRTSGRGGTGELFF
TRBJ2-2	NA	15	many	TRBV4-1	TGCGCCAGCAGCCAAGCGGATATGGACACCGGGGAGCTGTTTTTT	CASSQADMDTGELFF
TRBJ1-1	NA	15	few	TRBV7-6	TGTGCCAGCAGCTTAGGTCCAGGGCTGAACACCGAAGCTCTCTTT	CASSLGPGLNTEALF
TRBJ2-2	TRBD2	15	NA	TRBV7-2	TGTGCCAGCAGCTTACTAGCGGCGAACACCGGGGAGCTGTTTTTT	CASSLLAANTGELFF
TRBJ2-2	TRBD1	15	many	TRBV10-3	TGTGCCATCAGTGGTAAGGGGGCCAACACCGGGGAGCTGTTTTTT	CAISGKGANTGELFF
TRBJ2-1	TRBD2	20	many	TRBV5-6	TGTGCCAGCAGCTCCGTCGTAGGACTAGCGGGAGGCACCAACTATGTTGAGCAGTTCTTC	CASSSVVGLAGGTNYVEQFF
TRBJ1-2	NA	12	few	TRBV10-3	TGTGCCATCAGCGGGACCGCTGAGGGCTACACCTTC	CAISGTAEGYTF
TRBJ2-1	NA	15	medium-sized	TRBV7-9	TGTGCCAGCAGACCAAGGACCCTGGCATACAGTGAGCAGTTCTTC	CASRPRTLAYSEQFF
TRBJ2-3	NA	17	many	TRBV5-1	TGCGCCAGCAGCTCCGACTCTACATTACCCCGCACAGATACGCAGTATTTT	CASSSDSTLPRTDTQYF
TRBJ2-5	NA	12	many	TRBV6-1	TGTGCCAGCAGTATGGGGCAAGAGACCCAGTACTTC	CASSMGQETQYF
TRBJ1-1	NA	20	many	TRBV6-4	TGTGCCAGCAGTGACTCGAAACAGGAAAACATGAATTTGGGGGACACTGAAGCTTTCTTT	CASSDSKQENMNLGDTEAFF
TRBJ2-5	TRBD2	14	once	TRBV2	TGTGCCAGCAGTGAAACTAGCGGAAAAGAGACCCAGTACTTC	CASSETSGKETQYF
TRBJ2-1	TRBD1	16	many	TRBV4-1	TGCGCCAGCAGGCCTACAGGGGGCCCCATCTACAATGAGCAGTTCTTC	CASRPTGGPIYNEQFF
TRBJ2-2	TRBD2	16	many	TRBV7-8	TGTGCCAGCAGCTTACTAGCGGGAGGGAACACCGGGGAGCTGTTTTTT	CASSLLAGGNTGELFF
TRBJ2-7	TRBD1	14	NA	TRBV29-1	TGCAGCGTTGAAGGGACAGGGGGCTGGTACGAGCAGTACTTC	CSVEGTGGWYEQYF
TRBJ1-5	NA	9	many	TRBV6-1	TGTGCCAGCCATCAGCCCCAGCATTTT	CASHQPQHF
TRBJ2-1	NA	13	many	TRBV7-9	TGTGCCAGCAGCCGAGTGTCCCTCAATGAGCAGTTCTTC	CASSRVSLNEQFF
TRBJ2-1	NA	16	NA	TRBV20-1	TGCAGTGTCCCATCAAACGACAGGCTATCCTACAATGAGCAGTTCTTC	CSVPSNDRLSYNEQFF
TRBJ2-7	NA	14	few	TRBV5-1	TGCGCCAGCAGCTGGGCGGACAGCCAATACGAGCAGTACTTC	CASSWADSQYEQYF
TRBJ1-5	TRBD1	14	many	TRBV18	TGTGCCAGCTCACCGTCACAGGGGACTCAGCCCCAGCATTTT	CASSPSQGTQPQHF
TRBJ2-2	TRBD2	20	NA	TRBV11-2	TGTGCCAGCAGCCCAAGAATGGGACTAGCGGGGGGGCCTAACACCGGGGAGCTGTTTTTT	CASSPRMGLAGGPNTGELFF
TRBJ2-6	NA	15	many	TRBV20-1	TGCAGTGCTGGAGACAGAAATCCTGGGGCCAACGTCCTGACTTTC	CSAGDRNPGANVLTF
TRBJ2-6	NA	17	NA	TRBV7-3	TGTGCCAGCAGCTTAAGTCTCAGCAGGGTGAACGCCAACGTCCTGACTTTC	CASSLSLSRVNANVLTF
TRBJ2-1	TRBD2	16	few	TRBV3-1	TGTGCCAGCAGCCAATTTGGGACTAGTTCCTACAATGAGCAGTTCTTC	CASSQFGTSSYNEQFF